This entry lists 2 T cell receptor beta chains sequenced from one sample in a study of cytomegalovirus exposure and HLA in healthy donors. Both 60 Vbeta primers and 13 Jbeta primers went into the PCR. Data came from immunoSEQ multiplex PCR; TCRdb stores just in-frame clones and leaves some out. The table has about 140,000 clones, around 70% seen once. Sequencing used PBMCs. Source of these receptors: a man aged 35 to 55 in good health and CMV-seronegative.

The table lists this clone with a few counts. V usage is TRBV4-3 and J usage is TRBJ1-4; D remains unclear. Germline V gives CDR1 LGHNA, CDR2 YSLEER. The V gene lost 1 base and the J gene lost 1 base, with 7 bases spanning the gap. The CDR3 has 15 amino acids. CDR3 sequence (DNA): TGCGCCAGCAGCCAAGGGCGGGGAACTAATGAAAAACTGTTTTTT. This encodes CASSQGRGTNEKLFF.

The chain is built from TRBV5-1 and TRBJ1-1; 10 positions agree with TRBD1. The CDR3 loop spans 16 amino acids. The V gene's germline CDR1 is SGHRS and CDR2 YFSETQ. V lost 2 bases and J lost 1; bases outside the gene matches: 5. Here the CDR3 DNA reads TGCGCCAGCAGCTTAAGGACAGGGGGGTGGAACACTGAAGCTTTCTTT. Amino acids: CASSLRTGGWNTEAFF.